This T cell receptor beta chain was recovered during a study of blood T cell repertoires in COVID-19. Study as a whole: The cDNA or gDNA used as material had been derived from T cells, B-cell-depleted T cells, or PBMCs.

This clone was recorded a few times. CDR1 and CDR2 (germline): SGHTA, FQGNSA. V was shortened by 1 base and J by 8 bases, with 11 bases between the two germline ends. The CDR3 extends over 13 amino acids. Original processing notes: Counts of nucleated cells, estimated from reference gene primer amplification, were obtained. Profiling relied on immunoSEQ multiplex PCR, and the TCRdb table lists in-frame clones only, not all of them. That table supplies the V and J calls and clone size; D and trimming were determined from the DNA. Of 350,000 to 400,000 clones in the sample, approximately 89% were seen once.

This TCR derives from a woman between 25 and 40 years old who had recovered from COVID-19. The chain couples TRBV7-2 to TRBJ1-2; D gene ambiguous. The sequencing sample was made of PBMCs or T cells enriched from blood (not recorded which). CDR3 protein: CASSLVRLRGYTF. Here the CDR3 DNA reads TGTGCCAGCAGCTTAGTTCGCCTGAGAGGCTACACCTTC. The full variable domain, completed using reference TRBV7-2 and TRBJ1-2, is GAGVSQSPSNKVTEKGKDVELRCDPISGHTALYWYRQSLGQGLEFLIYFQGNSAPDKSGLPSDRFSAERTGGSVSTLTIQRTQQEDSAVYLCASSLVRLRGYTFGSGTRLTVV.